This TCR beta chain derives from a study of T-cell reconstitution after alpha-beta-depleted transplantation in children. Germline V CDR1 and CDR2: DFQATT, SNEGSKA (reference sequence). The CDR3 consists of 13 residues. TCRbeta library construction was performed incorporating unique molecular identifiers. TCRdb fed the PCR reads into MiXCR, producing one record per CDR3 protein. The sample lists approximately 1,000,000 distinct CDR3 sequences; under 30% were seen once. Comment on this clonotype: As yet, its antigen is unknown.

Findings of the study overall: T-cell counts and diversity at one year post-transplant came mainly from newly produced T cells. About two months after transplant, alpha-beta T cells reportedly came from several hundred expanded graft clones.

This chain joins TRBV20-1 and TRBJ1-4; the match to TRBD1 covers 9 bases. This sequence originates from a boy under two years old who had a stem cell transplant for SCID, so the T cells may come from the graft donor. Sequenced material: PBMCs, mostly from graft donor cells, taken 360 days after TCRalphabeta/CD19-depleted stem cell transplant. In nucleotides, the CDR3 is TGCAGCGCCCGGACAGGGGTGAATGAAAAACTGTTTTTT. It is translated as CSARTGVNEKLFF.